The 27 T cell receptor beta chains presented below share a single source sample, sequenced in a study of blood T cells in healthy people across ages. Using a J-beta primer mix together with a sample-barcoded 5' primer, a second PCR was run for 7 to 11 cycles. TCRdb recomputed calls from the 5' RACE reads with MiXCR, one row per CDR3 protein. The table shows about 1.7 million distinct CDR3 sequences, with approximately 28% occurring only once. Specimen: blood. The origin of the receptors is a woman under 40 in good health.

V usage is TRBV11-2 and J usage is TRBJ1-1; D may be TRBD1 (6 bases). The CDR3 covers 14 residues. Germline V gives CDR1 SGHAT, CDR2 FQNNGV. The V end was cut by 5 bases, the J end by 3 bases, with 13 bases between. CDR3 sequence reads: CASSATGSHTEAFF. CDR3 DNA: TGTGCCAGCAGCGCTACAGGGTCCCACACTGAAGCTTTCTTT.

This clonotype has just a few counts. V usage is TRBV6-6 and J usage is TRBJ2-1; TRBD2 matches at 9 bases. The ends lost 8 bases at V and 5 bases at J; junction bases unmatched: 7. CDR3 length equals 14 residues. The germline V gene has CDR1 MNHNY and CDR2 SVGAGI (reference sequence). For the CDR3, the DNA is TGTGCCAGCGCGCTTAGCGGGAGAGACAATGAGCAGTTCTTC. Translating gives CASALSGRDNEQFF.

This clonotype was seen repeatedly, ten times or more. The rearrangement uses TRBV10-3 and TRBJ1-2; 7 positions agree with TRBD1. Germline values: CDR1 ENHRY, CDR2 SYGVKD. The CDR3 is made up of 13 amino acids. With V trimmed by 8 bases and J by 8 bases, 11 bases remained unmatched. CDR3 nucleotide sequence: TGTGCCATCGTGGGGACAGTGGCGGACGGCTACACCTTC. Translated, it gives CAIVGTVADGYTF.

The V gene is TRBV6-1, the J gene TRBJ1-1, with TRBD1 identical over 7 bases. V was clipped by 8 bases and J by 5 bases; unmatched bases: 14. CDR1 is MNHNS and CDR2 is SASEGT in the germline V gene. The CDR3 is 15 amino acids. The CDR3 coding sequence is TGTGCCAGCCGAGCAGGGCAGGGGGTAAGGACTGAAGCTTTCTTT. It specifies CASRAGQGVRTEAFF.

Worth noting for this clonotype: This may arise from a read error, as a much more abundant clone is one base away. This rearrangement joins TRBV27 to TRBJ2-7, with 7 bases lining up with TRBD1. Germline values: CDR1 MNHEY, CDR2 SMNVEV (reference sequence). Germline trimming cut 5 bases from V and 2 bases from J; bases unmatched to any gene: 9. There are 15 residues in the CDR3. In nucleotides, the CDR3 is TGTGCCAGCAGTGTTTACAGGGGTCCCACCTACGAGCAGTACTTC. Protein: CASSVYRGPTYEQYF.

The chain combines TRBV7-9 with TRBJ2-7; D ambiguous. The DNA end is a closer match to TRBJ2-5, so the J assignment may be wrong. The length of the CDR3 is 12 residues. In germline, CDR1 is SEHNR, CDR2 FQNEAQ (reference sequence). CDR3 amino acids: CASSPHSETQYF. The CDR3 coding sequence is TGTGCCAGCAGCCCACACTCGGAGACCCAGTACTTC.

This clonotype was seen a handful of times. The V call is TRBV7-2, the J call TRBJ2-1; TRBD2 is a possible D gene (5 bases). The CDR3 length is 17 residues. Deletions cut 1 base from V and 0 bases from J, with 13 bases between. Germline-derived CDR1 and CDR2 are SGHTA and FQGNSA. CDR3 nucleotide sequence: TGTGCCAGCAGCTTAGTCCGGACTGCATACTCCTACAATGAGCAGTTCTTC. The encoded protein is CASSLVRTAYSYNEQFF.

A few counts support this clonotype. The chain carries TRBV4-1 and TRBJ2-1, with D perhaps assigned TRBD1 or TRBD2 (6 bases each). Trimming removed 3 bases from V and 6 bases from J, with 15 bases in between. The CDR3 totals 15 residues. Germline V gene sequence: CDR1 MGHRA, CDR2 YSYEKL. This CDR3 reads CASSQEGRGTNEQFF. Written as DNA, the CDR3 is TGCGCCAGCAGCCAGGAGGGCAGGGGTACCAATGAGCAGTTCTTC.

This clonotype has ten or more counts. V and J are TRBV27 and TRBJ2-7, with D hard to call. The CDR3 spans 14 residues. V was cut by 6 bases and J by 0 bases, with 12 bases left in between. Germline assignment: CDR1 MNHEY and CDR2 SMNVEV (reference sequence). CDR3 amino acids: CASRVVLSSYEQYF. CDR3 nucleotide sequence: TGTGCCAGCAGGGTCGTCTTAAGCTCCTACGAGCAGTACTTC.

In its sample, this clonotype was seen many times. V and J are TRBV12-3 or TRBV12-4 and TRBJ2-7; D ambiguous. V lost 3 bases and J 1 base, leaving 10 bases between the germline ends. The CDR3 extends over 14 amino acids. The DNA of the CDR3 is TGTGCCAGCAGTTTGGTTCCAATATCCTACGAGCAGTACTTC. This translates into CASSLVPISYEQYF.

The chain links TRBV11-3 to TRBJ2-2, with a possible D match to TRBD2 (5 bases). V gave up 6 bases and J gave up 4 bases, with 12 bases separating them. This CDR3 is 14 amino acids long. Germline V gene data show CDR1 as SGHNT and CDR2 as YENEEA. In DNA form, the CDR3 reads TGTGCCAGCAGTGCCGTGAGGGCCACCGGGGAGCTGTTTTTT. Protein sequence: CASSAVRATGELFF.

In its sample, this clonotype was seen a few times. The rearrangement uses TRBV5-5 and TRBJ2-5; a weak D match, TRBD2 (6 bases). Trimming cost V 0 bases and J 2 bases, with 17 bases left between them. Per the germline V gene, CDR1 is SGHKS and CDR2 is YYEKEE (reference sequence). The CDR3 length is 17 residues. CDR3 protein: CASSLGGDSPGQETQYF. In DNA, the CDR3 is TGTGCCAGCAGCTTGGGGGGGGATAGTCCGGGGCAAGAGACCCAGTACTTC. Based on the CDR3 plus reference TRBV5-5 and TRBJ2-5, the full variable domain is DAGVTQSPTHLIKTRGQQVTLRCSPISGHKSVSWYQQVLGQGPQFIFQYYEKEERGRGNFPDRFSARQFPNYSSELNVNALLLGDSALYLCASSLGGDSPGQETQYFGPGTRLLVL.

Concerning this clonotype: It may be a read error: a sequence one base away is much more abundant. The rearrangement joins TRBV10-2 to TRBJ2-1, with D maybe TRBD1 (6 bases). Trimming removed 11 bases from V and 7 bases from J, with 24 bases in between. This CDR3 is built from 15 residues. Germline CDR1 is WSHSY and CDR2 is SAAADI. This CDR3 is CAVGLGAGPINEQFF. CDR3 in DNA: TGCGCCGTCGGACTGGGGGCCGGGCCGATAAATGAGCAGTTCTTC.

On this clonotype itself: Its ends do not fully match the called genes, so a read error is possible. The J gene is TRBJ2-7, the V gene TRBV14; D call uncertain. The CDR3 is made up of 13 amino acids. Germline values: CDR1 SGHDN, CDR2 FVKESK. CDR3 nucleotide sequence: TGTACCAGCAGTGGACCCCTACAGTACGAGCAGTACTTC. Its protein is CTSSGPLQYEQYF.

The V call is TRBV6-5, the J call TRBJ1-5; no reliable D call. The V gene's germline CDR1 is MNHEY and CDR2 SVGAGI. V was shortened by 1 base and J by 4 bases, with 11 bases between the two germline ends. The CDR3 loop spans 15 amino acids. The DNA of the CDR3 is TGTGCCAGCAGTTACTTGCCTCCTGGGAATCAGCCCCAGCATTTT. Encoded protein: CASSYLPPGNQPQHF.

The chain couples TRBV20-1 to TRBJ2-1, with 12 bases fitting TRBD2. The CDR3 runs 16 residues. V shed 2 bases, J shed 7 bases, and the junction held 9 bases outside the gene matches. CDR1 DFQATT and CDR2 SNEGSKA come from the germline V gene (reference sequence). This CDR3 reads CSARIGSLAGGNEQFF. The CDR3, as DNA: TGCAGTGCTAGAATCGGGAGTCTAGCGGGAGGGAATGAGCAGTTCTTC.

This clonotype came up many times. The chain employs TRBV5-1 and TRBJ2-7; no clear D gene. V was cut by 1 base and J by 2 bases, with 10 bases left in between. The CDR3 is 14 residues long. CDR1 is SGHRS, CDR2 YFSETQ, per germline. Written as DNA, the CDR3 is TGCGCCAGCAGCTTGTTGGACGGCCCCTACGAGCAGTACTTC. Its translation is CASSLLDGPYEQYF.

This chain uses TRBV19 with TRBJ2-1; TRBD2 is a possible D gene (5 bases). Germline CDR1 reads LNHDA; CDR2 reads SQIVND (reference sequence). The ends were cut back, 4 bases at V and 6 bases at J, with 13 bases in the middle. The CDR3 is 14 residues long. The CDR3 nucleotides are TGTGCCAGTAGTACTCGGGATGTAGGCAATGAGCAGTTCTTC. Protein product: CASSTRDVGNEQFF.

With regard to this clonotype: This could be a read error, since a much larger clone is one nucleotide away. The V gene is TRBV20-1, the J gene TRBJ1-2, with TRBD1 matching 9 bases. The CDR3 has 14 residues. V shed 6 bases, J shed 8 bases, and the junction held 13 bases outside the gene matches. The germline V gene encodes CDR1 DFQATT and CDR2 SNEGSKA (reference sequence). CDR3 residues: CSARGTGGDPGYTF. CDR3 coding DNA: TGCAGTGCACGAGGCACAGGGGGCGACCCAGGCTACACCTTC.

This clonotype was seen repeatedly, ten times or more. V and J are TRBV7-2 and TRBJ2-7; D is undetermined. The CDR3 runs 13 residues. V lost 2 bases, J lost 3 bases, and 8 bases lay in between. The germline gives CDR1 SGHTA, CDR2 FQGNSA. CDR3 loop: CASSLNTDYEQYF. The CDR3 DNA sequence: TGTGCCAGCAGCTTAAACACCGACTACGAGCAGTACTTC.

V usage is TRBV5-1 and J usage is TRBJ2-1; 7 bases are a match to TRBD1. The ends lost 0 bases at V and 10 bases at J; junction bases unmatched: 13. CDR3 size: 16 residues. Germline V gene sequence: CDR1 SGHRS, CDR2 YFSETQ. CDR3 bases: TGCGCCAGCAGCTTGGAGGGCCCAGGGGGAAGCTACGAGCAGTTCTTC. Its protein product is CASSLEGPGGSYEQFF.

For this clonotype: One base away lies a much larger clone, so this may be a sequencing read error. The chain carries TRBV4-1 and TRBJ2-7, with TRBD2 matching over 9 bases. The CDR3 has 14 residues. Germline V gives CDR1 MGHRA, CDR2 YSYEKL. The CDR3 is CASSEEGSGGTQYF. The CDR3 DNA is TGCGCCAGCAGCGAAGAAGGTAGCGGGGGAACCCAGTACTTC.

This clonotype appeared a few times. The chain joins TRBV11-2 to TRBJ2-1; 13 bases are shared with TRBD2. J was trimmed by 8 bases and V by 3 bases; bases with no gene match: 13. The CDR3 loop spans 18 amino acids. Germline V gene lookup returns CDR1 SGHAT and CDR2 FQNNGV. The DNA of the CDR3 is TGTGCCAGCAGCTTTACTAGCGGGAGGGCCTGGACGGTCCATGAGCAGTTCTTC. Its translation: CASSFTSGRAWTVHEQFF.

The chain employs TRBV12-3 or TRBV12-4 and TRBJ2-3, with TRBD2 matching over 9 bases. V lost 0 bases and J lost 4; bases outside the gene matches: 5. CDR3 length equals 16 residues. This CDR3 reads CASSLARRGGPDTQYF. The CDR3 DNA reads as TGTGCCAGCAGTTTAGCGCGGCGGGGGGGCCCAGATACGCAGTATTTT.

As concerns this clonotype: A read error may explain this, as a much larger clone is one base away. V is TRBV9 and J is TRBJ2-4, with a weak D call TRBD2 (6 bases). The CDR3 has 15 residues. Germline values: CDR1 SGDLS, CDR2 YYNGEE. The CDR3 loop is CASSVAGGGKSIQYF. CDR3 sequence (DNA): TGTGCCAGCAGCGTAGCCGGGGGAGGTAAAAGCATTCAGTACTTC.

This clonotype was observed many times. The CDR3 DNA sequence: TGCGCCAGCAGTGAGTCAAGAGTTTCGGGTACGCAGTATTTT. It specifies CASSESRVSGTQYF. The V gene is TRBV10-2, the J gene TRBJ2-3, with D hard to call. This CDR3 spans 14 amino acids. Germline V CDR1 and CDR2: WSHSY, SAAADI. The V and J ends lost 0 bases and 8 bases respectively, with 12 bases between them.

J is TRBJ2-3 and V is TRBV18, with D tentatively TRBD2 (6 bases). Between the trimmed V and J ends, which lost 5 bases and 5 bases, there was a span of 17 bases. Germline V gene data show CDR1 as KGHSH and CDR2 as LQKENI. The CDR3 contains 15 residues. CDR3: CASSSFENGGDTQYF. CDR3 coding DNA: TGTGCCAGCTCAAGTTTCGAGAACGGGGGAGATACGCAGTATTTT.